This T cell receptor beta chain was recorded in a study of early T cells in non-severe SARS-CoV-2 infection. TCRdb redid the calling of the 5' RACE reads with MiXCR, one entry per CDR3 protein. The sample records approximately 22,000 distinct CDR3 sequences, around 4.6% being singletons. This clonotype was seen many times. Trimming removed 0 bases from V and 3 bases from J, with 7 bases in between. The CDR3 is 14 residues long. CDR1 and CDR2 from the germline V gene are SGDLS and YYNGEE. The clonotype was recovered from an adult who was a healthcare worker with PCR-confirmed SARS-CoV-2 infection or an uninfected control (not recorded which). Sequenced sample: whole blood. The rearrangement joins TRBV9 to TRBJ1-5, with D uncertain. The CDR3 reads CASSVGGVNQPQHF. The CDR3 DNA reads TGTGCCAGCAGCGTAGGCGGGGTCAATCAGCCCCAGCATTTT.